This T cell receptor (beta chain) is from a study of blood T cell repertoires in COVID-19. Study overall: Samples came from the United States, Italy and Spain, spanning acute and convalescent COVID-19. In each case, the material was cDNA or gDNA derived from T cells, B-cell-depleted T cells, or PBMCs.

Libraries were prepared by immunoSEQ multiplex PCR; TCRdb keeps only in-frame clonotypes and omits some of them. The table has 120,000 or so clones, approximately 83% seen once; the top ten hold about 15%. V was clipped by 4 bases and J by 4 bases, with 14 bases between them. Germline loops: CDR1 SGHRS, CDR2 YFSETQ. The CDR3 length is 14 residues. Sequencing input: peripheral blood. This clonotype was sampled from a woman aged 50 to 65 with acute or convalescent COVID-19. V and J are TRBV5-1 and TRBJ1-1; the D gene is possibly TRBD1 (5 bases). The CDR3 spells CASSGSGGVTEAFF. CDR3 nucleotides: TGCGCCAGCAGCGGTTCGGGAGGGGTCACTGAAGCTTTCTTT.